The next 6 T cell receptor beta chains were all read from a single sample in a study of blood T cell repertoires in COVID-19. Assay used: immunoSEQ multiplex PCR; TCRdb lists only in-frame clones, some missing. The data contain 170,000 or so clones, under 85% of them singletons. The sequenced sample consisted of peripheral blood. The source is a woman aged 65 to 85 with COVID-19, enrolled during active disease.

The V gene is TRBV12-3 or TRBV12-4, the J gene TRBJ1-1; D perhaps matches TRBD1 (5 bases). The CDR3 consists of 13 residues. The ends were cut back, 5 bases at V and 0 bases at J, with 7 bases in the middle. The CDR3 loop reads CASSTQVNTEAFF. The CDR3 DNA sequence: TGTGCCAGCAGTACACAGGTGAACACTGAAGCTTTCTTT.

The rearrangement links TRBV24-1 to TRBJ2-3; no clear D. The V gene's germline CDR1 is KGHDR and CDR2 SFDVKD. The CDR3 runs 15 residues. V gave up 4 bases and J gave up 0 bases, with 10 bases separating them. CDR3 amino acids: CATSESARSTDTQYF. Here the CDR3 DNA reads TGTGCCACCAGTGAAAGCGCCAGAAGCACAGATACGCAGTATTTT.

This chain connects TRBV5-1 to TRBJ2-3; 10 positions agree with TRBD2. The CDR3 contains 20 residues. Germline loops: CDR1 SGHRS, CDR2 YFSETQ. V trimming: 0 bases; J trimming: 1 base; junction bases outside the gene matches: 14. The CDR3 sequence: CASSLEPSSGRRGGTDTQYF. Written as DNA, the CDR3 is TGCGCCAGCAGCTTGGAGCCTTCTAGCGGGAGAAGAGGCGGCACAGATACGCAGTATTTT.

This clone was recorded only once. The CDR3, as DNA: TGTGCCTGGAGTCGGTTTAGCGGGACCAAAAACATTCAGTACTTC. This sequence encodes CAWSRFSGTKNIQYF. V usage is TRBV30 and J usage is TRBJ2-4, with 8 bases identical to TRBD2. Germline CDR1 and CDR2: GTSNPN and SVGIG (reference sequence). The CDR3 extends over 15 amino acids. V lost 2 bases, J lost 2 bases, and 5 bases stayed unmatched.

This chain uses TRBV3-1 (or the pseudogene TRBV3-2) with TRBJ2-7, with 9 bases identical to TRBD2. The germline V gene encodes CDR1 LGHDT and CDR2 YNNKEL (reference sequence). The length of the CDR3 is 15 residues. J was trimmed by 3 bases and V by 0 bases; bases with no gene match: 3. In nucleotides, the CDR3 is TGTGCCAGCAGCCAAGATACTAGCGGGTACTACGAGCAGTACTTC. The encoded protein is CASSQDTSGYYEQYF.

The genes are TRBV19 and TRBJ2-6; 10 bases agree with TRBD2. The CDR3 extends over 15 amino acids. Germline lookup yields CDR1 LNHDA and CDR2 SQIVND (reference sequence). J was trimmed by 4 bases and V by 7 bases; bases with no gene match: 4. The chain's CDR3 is CASKGLASGANVLTF. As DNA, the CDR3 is TGTGCCAGTAAGGGACTAGCGTCCGGGGCCAACGTCCTGACTTTC. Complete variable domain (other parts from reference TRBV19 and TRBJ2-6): DGGITQSPKYLFRKEGQNVTLSCEQNLNHDAMYWYRQDPGQGLRLIYYSQIVNDFQKGDIAEGYSVSREKKESFPLTVTSAQKNPTAFYLCASKGLASGANVLTFGAGSRLTVL.